This TCR beta chain is drawn from a study of cytomegalovirus exposure and HLA in healthy donors. General study points: A later look showed TCR association rates differing by HLA locus, highest for DRB1 and lowest for HLA-C. According to a later analysis, most TCR beta chains associated with CMV appeared HLA-restricted.

A multiplex PCR was run with 60 Vbeta primers and 13 Jbeta primers. The protocol was immunoSEQ multiplex PCR, while the TCRdb copy is restricted to in-frame clones and leaves out a portion. The table lists about 180,000 clones, roughly 82% of them singletons, with approximately 0.51% in the top ten. CDR3 length: 14 amino acids. V was clipped by 5 bases and J by 2 bases, with 12 bases between them. Germline values: CDR1 SGHAT, CDR2 FQNNGV. Points on this clone: What it recognizes is unknown.

The rearrangement uses TRBV11-2 and TRBJ1-2, with D hard to call. The sample comprised PBMCs. This TCR was recovered from a woman aged 50 to 60 in good health and CMV-seronegative. The CDR3 bases are TGTGCCAGCAGCCGGGGAGGCGCGAACTATGGCTACACCTTC. Amino acid sequence: CASSRGGANYGYTF. Full variable domain (outside the CDR3, taken from reference TRBV11-2 and TRBJ1-2): EAGVAQSPRYKIIEKRQSVAFWCNPISGHATLYWYQQILGQGPKLLIQFQNNGVVDDSQLPKDRFSAERLKGVDSTLKIQPAKLEDSAVYLCASSRGGANYGYTFGSGTRLTVV.